The rows below give T cell receptor beta chains drawn from one sample of a study of cytomegalovirus exposure and HLA in healthy donors. The method was immunoSEQ multiplex PCR; TCRdb's version includes in-frame clones alone and lacks a portion of them. This repertoire comprises about 42,000 clones; its ten largest clones make up over 1%. The source material was PBMCs. All receptors derive from a man aged 25 to 40 in good health and CMV-seronegative. Each CDR3 is given with its conserved first and last residue. The order of the fields is V gene, J gene, D gene, CDR3 protein. D genes are given only for firm matches.

TRBV5-1	TRBJ2-3	TRBD1	CASSFGRTGDEMNTQYF
TRBV29-1	TRBJ2-1	.	CSVPMGRRYNEQFF
TRBV5-4	TRBJ2-3	TRBD2	CASSLGLAGGTDTQYF
TRBV6-5	TRBJ1-5	TRBD1	CASRATGVSNQPQHF
TRBV7-9	TRBJ1-2	.	CASADTAFRGFYGYTF
TRBV4-2	TRBJ2-7	.	CASSQDRYEQYF
TRBV9	TRBJ2-4	TRBD1	CASSVAGGAKNIQYF
TRBV6-5	TRBJ2-7	.	CASESWAPRNYEQYF
TRBV5-6	TRBJ2-5	.	CASSPTWPGETQYF
TRBV5-6	TRBJ1-1	.	CASSHFSQDTEAFF
TRBV29-1	TRBJ1-1	TRBD1	CSVEQQGARAEAFF
TRBV18	TRBJ2-2	.	CASSPPAGELFF
TRBV6-5	TRBJ2-5	TRBD2	CASSPTRGSETQYF
TRBV6-5	TRBJ2-1	TRBD2	CASRLAGGPNEQFF
TRBV4-1	TRBJ2-1	.	CASSQVDNSDEQFF
TRBV6-1	TRBJ1-2	TRBD1	CASSEGTGDFNYGYTF
TRBV5-1	TRBJ2-1	TRBD2	CASSLVFSGNYNEQFF